These T cell receptor beta chains were read from a single sample in a study of vaccination effects on CD4 cells after COVID-19. TCRdb's copy holds only in-frame clones and misses some; the assay was immunoSEQ multiplex PCR. The table has roughly 50,000 clones, around 75% seen once. These receptors' targets are unknown. The starting material was CD4+ T cells from PBMCs cultured with HCoV-229E spike peptides, obtained before COVID-19 vaccination. These receptor sequences come from a human donor who received a COVID-19 vaccine. CDR3s include the opening cysteine and the closing phenylalanine or tryptophan. D genes are given only for firm matches.

V gene	J gene	D gene	CDR3 DNA	CDR3 protein
TRBV6-1	TRBJ2-5	TRBD1	TGTGCCAGCAGTGACACCACCCGGGACAGGGTGAAAGAGACCCAGTACTTC	CASSDTTRDRVKETQYF
TRBV28	TRBJ1-2	-	TGTGCCAGCAGTTTATCCAGCTATGGCTACACCTTC	CASSLSSYGYTF
TRBV2	TRBJ2-2	-	TGTGCCAGCAGTGCGGGGGCCGGGGAGCTGTTTTTT	CASSAGAGELFF
TRBV9	TRBJ1-3	-	TGTGCCAGCAGCGTAGTTGGAGGTTCCTCTGGAAACACCATATATTTT	CASSVVGGSSGNTIYF
TRBV10-2	TRBJ1-2	-	TGCGCCAGCAGCCAACTCAGGGATCCCTATGGCTACACCTTC	CASSQLRDPYGYTF
TRBV6-1	TRBJ1-2	-	TGTGCCAGCAGTGAAGGGTTGGGGGACCGCGGCTACACCTTC	CASSEGLGDRGYTF
TRBV7-2	TRBJ2-3	-	TGTGCCAGCAGCTTAGAGGGCAGGGGTGGGGATACGCAGTATTTT	CASSLEGRGGDTQYF
TRBV5-1	TRBJ1-1	-	TGCGCCAGCAGCTACGGACCCGGGAACACTGAAGCTTTCTTT	CASSYGPGNTEAFF
TRBV19	TRBJ2-5	-	TGTGCCAGTAGTCCGCCCGGGGGGCGGGAGACCCAGTACTTC	CASSPPGGRETQYF
TRBV19	TRBJ2-2	-	TGTGCCAGTAGTATGTTGGCAACCGGGGAGCTGTTTTTT	CASSMLATGELFF